This TCR beta chain was sequenced during a study of cytomegalovirus exposure and HLA in healthy donors. This clone was seen more than once but under ten times. Primers for the PCR totalled 60 Vbeta and 13 Jbeta. Only in-frame clones appear in the TCRdb table, and some are missing; sequencing was by immunoSEQ multiplex PCR. The table lists around 180,000 clones, about three quarters of them singletons. J lost 2 bases, V lost 8 bases, and 12 bases had no gene match. This CDR3 is built from 18 residues. Germline loops: CDR1 MGHRA, CDR2 YSYEKL. The J gene is TRBJ2-1, the V gene TRBV4-1; 13 bases align to TRBD2. The source is a girl between 10 and 17 years old in good health and CMV-seronegative. The sequencing sample was made of PBMCs. In DNA, the CDR3 is TGCGCCAGCTCCACTAGCGGGGGGGCCCCGATCACCTACAATGAGCAGTTCTTC. This translates into CASSTSGGAPITYNEQFF.